In its sample, the clone carrying this T cell receptor beta chain was seen once. TCRdb's copy holds only in-frame clones and misses some; the assay was immunoSEQ multiplex PCR. The repertoire holds fewer than 150,000 clones, with 80% to 90% as singletons. Germline-derived CDR1 and CDR2 are SNHLY and FYNNEI. There are 16 residues in the CDR3. Trimming pared 7 bases from V and 0 bases from J, leaving 15 bases between. This record belongs to a study of cytomegalovirus exposure and HLA in healthy donors. The source is a woman aged 18-29 years in good health and CMV-seropositive. The sequenced sample consisted of PBMCs. V gene TRBV2 combines with J gene TRBJ2-2; maybe TRBD2 (5 bases). CDR3 in DNA: TGTGCCAGCAACCCCCTGGCGGGCGCGAACACCGGGGAGCTGTTTTTT. Translation gives CASNPLAGANTGELFF. The variable domain in full, completed from reference TRBV2 and TRBJ2-2, reads EPEVTQTPSHQVTQMGQEVILRCVPISNHLYFYWYRQILGQKVEFLVSFYNNEISEKSEIFDDQFSVERPDGSNFTLKIRSTKLEDSAMYFCASNPLAGANTGELFFGEGSRLTVL.